The next 4 T cell receptor beta chains were all read from a single sample in a study of Graves' ophthalmopathy and Graves' hyperthyroidism. For repertoire sequencing, the TCR beta CDR3 regions were amplified from RNA transcripts. HTBI primers were employed in first-round RT-PCR, then a second-round multiplex PCR followed. TCRdb itself ran the multiplex PCR reads through MiXCR, one entry per CDR3 protein. Altogether hundreds of thousands of distinct CDR3 sequences are present, around 21% being singletons, with the ten largest covering under 3.5%. Sequencing was carried out using peripheral blood. The receptors derive from a woman under 30 with stable Graves' hyperthyroidism.

V usage is TRBV29-1 and J usage is TRBJ2-7, with unresolved D. This CDR3 is built from 14 residues. V lost 6 bases and J 2 bases, leaving 17 bases between the germline ends. Germline assignment: CDR1 SQVTM and CDR2 ANQGSEA. The CDR3 coding sequence is TGCAGCGTCCATTGGGCTGGGCAGCCCTACGAGCAGTACTTC. This sequence encodes CSVHWAGQPYEQYF.

This clonotype was counted at least ten times. The CDR3 region is CAGSSGDSYEQYF. The CDR3 region has the DNA TGTGCCGGATCCAGTGGCGACTCCTACGAGCAGTACTTC. The rearrangement links TRBV28 to TRBJ2-7; D ambiguous. This CDR3 has 13 amino acids. Germline V gene sequence: CDR1 MDHEN, CDR2 SYDVKM. V lost 11 bases to trimming and J lost 0 bases, with 14 bases between them.

The chain recombines TRBV12-3 or TRBV12-4 with TRBJ1-1; no reliable D call. The CDR3 spans 12 residues. The V end lost 3 bases, the J end lost 7 bases, and 9 bases lay between the germline ends. The CDR3 DNA reads TGTGCCAGCAGTTTCAGGCGTAGTGAAGCTTTCTTT. It yields the protein CASSFRRSEAFF.

The sample holds many counts of this clonotype. The chain has TRBV10-3 and TRBJ2-5; TRBD2 matches at 7 bases. Trimming took 8 bases from V and 2 from J; bases not matched to a gene: 11. The length of the CDR3 is 15 residues. Germline CDR1 is ENHRY and CDR2 is SYGVKD. CDR3 sequence (DNA): TGTGCCATCGCCGGGACTACAACCCATCAAGAGACCCAGTACTTC. Amino acids: CAIAGTTTHQETQYF.